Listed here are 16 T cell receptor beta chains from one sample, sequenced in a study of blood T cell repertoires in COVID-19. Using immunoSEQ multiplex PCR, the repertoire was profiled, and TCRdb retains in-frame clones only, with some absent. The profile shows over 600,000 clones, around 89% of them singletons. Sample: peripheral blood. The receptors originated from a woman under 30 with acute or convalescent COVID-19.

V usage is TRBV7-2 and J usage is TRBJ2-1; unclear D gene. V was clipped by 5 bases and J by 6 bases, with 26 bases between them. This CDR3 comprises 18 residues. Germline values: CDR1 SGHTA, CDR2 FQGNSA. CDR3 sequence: CASSPTFSWSPTGNEQFF. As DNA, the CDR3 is TGTGCCAGCAGCCCCACGTTTAGTTGGTCCCCTACCGGCAATGAGCAGTTCTTC. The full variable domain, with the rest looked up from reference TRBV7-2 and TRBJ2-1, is GAGVSQSPSNKVTEKGKDVELRCDPISGHTALYWYRQSLGQGLEFLIYFQGNSAPDKSGLPSDRFSAERTGGSVSTLTIQRTQQEDSAVYLCASSPTFSWSPTGNEQFFGPGTRLTVL.

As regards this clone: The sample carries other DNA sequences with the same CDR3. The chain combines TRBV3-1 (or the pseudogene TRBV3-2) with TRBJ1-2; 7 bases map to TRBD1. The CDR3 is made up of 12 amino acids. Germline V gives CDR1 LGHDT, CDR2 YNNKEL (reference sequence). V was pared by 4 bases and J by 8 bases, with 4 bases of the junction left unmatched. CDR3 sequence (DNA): TGTGCCAGCAGCCCGACAGGGAGGGGCTACACCTTC. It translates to CASSPTGRGYTF.

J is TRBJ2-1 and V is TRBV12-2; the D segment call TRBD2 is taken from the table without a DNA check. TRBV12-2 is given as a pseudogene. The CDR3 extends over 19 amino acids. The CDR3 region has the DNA TGTGCAAGTCGCCCCCCCCGAGGACGGAGGCCCCACTCCTACAATGAGCAGTTCTTC. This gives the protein CASRPPRGRRPHSYNEQFF.

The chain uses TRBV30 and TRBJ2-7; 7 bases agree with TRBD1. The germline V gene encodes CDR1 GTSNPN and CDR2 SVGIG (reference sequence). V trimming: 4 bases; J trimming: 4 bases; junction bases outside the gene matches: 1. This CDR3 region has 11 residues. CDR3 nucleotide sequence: TGTGCCTGGAACAGGGGTTACGAGCAGTACTTC. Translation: CAWNRGYEQYF.

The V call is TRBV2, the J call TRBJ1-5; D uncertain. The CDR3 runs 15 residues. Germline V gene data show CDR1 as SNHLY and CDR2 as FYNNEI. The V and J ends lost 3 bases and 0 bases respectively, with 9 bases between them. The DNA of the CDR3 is TGTGCCAGCAGTGAGGAGGGATATAGCAATCAGCCCCAGCATTTT. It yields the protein CASSEEGYSNQPQHF.

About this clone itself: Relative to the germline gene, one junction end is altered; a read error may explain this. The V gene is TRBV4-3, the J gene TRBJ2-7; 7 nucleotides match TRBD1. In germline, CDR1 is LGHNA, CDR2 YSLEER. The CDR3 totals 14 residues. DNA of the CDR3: TGCGCCAGCAGCCATAGACAGGGTTCCTTCGAGCAGTACTTC. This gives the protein CASSHRQGSFEQYF.

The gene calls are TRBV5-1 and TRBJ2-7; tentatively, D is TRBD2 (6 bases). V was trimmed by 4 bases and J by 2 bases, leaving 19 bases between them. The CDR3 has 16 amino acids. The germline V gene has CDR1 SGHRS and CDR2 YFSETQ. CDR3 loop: CASSPMGLTRAYEQYF. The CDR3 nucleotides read TGCGCCAGCAGCCCGATGGGACTCACAAGGGCCTACGAGCAGTACTTC.

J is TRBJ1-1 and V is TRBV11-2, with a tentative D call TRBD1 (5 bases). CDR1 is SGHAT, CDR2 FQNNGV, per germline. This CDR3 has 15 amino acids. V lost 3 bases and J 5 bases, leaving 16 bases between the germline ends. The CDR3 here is CASSFFCQGCTEAFF. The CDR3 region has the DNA TGTGCCAGCAGCTTTTTCTGTCAGGGATGTACTGAAGCTTTCTTT.

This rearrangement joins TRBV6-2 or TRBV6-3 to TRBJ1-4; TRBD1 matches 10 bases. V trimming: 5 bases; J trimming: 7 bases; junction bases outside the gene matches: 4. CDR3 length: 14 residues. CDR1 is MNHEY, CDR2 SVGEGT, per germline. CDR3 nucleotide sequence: TGTGCCAGCAGTGCCGGGACAGGGGTTGAAAAACTGTTTTTT. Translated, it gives CASSAGTGVEKLFF.

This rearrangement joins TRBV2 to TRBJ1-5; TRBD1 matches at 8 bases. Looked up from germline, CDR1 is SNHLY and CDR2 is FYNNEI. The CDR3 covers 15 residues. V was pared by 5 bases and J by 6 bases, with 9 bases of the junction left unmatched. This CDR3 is CASSRQGTRSQPQHF. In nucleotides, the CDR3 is TGTGCCAGCAGTCGACAGGGGACAAGAAGTCAGCCCCAGCATTTT. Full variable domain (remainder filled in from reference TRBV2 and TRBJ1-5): EPEVTQTPSHQVTQMGQEVILRCVPISNHLYFYWYRQILGQKVEFLVSFYNNEISEKSEIFDDQFSVERPDGSNFTLKIRSTKLEDSAMYFCASSRQGTRSQPQHFGDGTRLSIL.

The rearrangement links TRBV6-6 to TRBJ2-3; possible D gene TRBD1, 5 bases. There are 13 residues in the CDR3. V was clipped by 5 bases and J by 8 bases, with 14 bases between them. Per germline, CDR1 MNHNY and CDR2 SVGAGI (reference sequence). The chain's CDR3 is CASSVLREGTQYF. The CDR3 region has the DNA TGTGCCAGCAGTGTTCTCAGGGAAGGTACGCAGTATTTT.

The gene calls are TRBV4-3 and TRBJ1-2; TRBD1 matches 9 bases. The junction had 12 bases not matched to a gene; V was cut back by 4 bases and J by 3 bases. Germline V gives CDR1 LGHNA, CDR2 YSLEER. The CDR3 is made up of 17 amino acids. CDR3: CASSRDRIQGADYGYTF. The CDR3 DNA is TGCGCCAGCAGCCGAGATAGAATACAGGGGGCAGACTATGGCTACACCTTC.

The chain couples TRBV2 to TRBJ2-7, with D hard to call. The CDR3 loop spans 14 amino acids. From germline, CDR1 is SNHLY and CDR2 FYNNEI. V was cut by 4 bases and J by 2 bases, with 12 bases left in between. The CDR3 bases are TGTGCCAGCAGTGCCCGCAGGTCCGCCTACGAGCAGTACTTC. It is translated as CASSARRSAYEQYF.

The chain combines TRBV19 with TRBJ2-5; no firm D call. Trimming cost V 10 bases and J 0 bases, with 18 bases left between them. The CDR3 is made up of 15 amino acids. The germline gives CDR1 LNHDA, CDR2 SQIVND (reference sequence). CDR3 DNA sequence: TGTGCCACTGGGCCCTTATCTGCGTACCAAGAGACCCAGTACTTC. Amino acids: CATGPLSAYQETQYF.

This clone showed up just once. Here the CDR3 DNA reads TGTGCCAGTAGTATAGCGGGCAGGGAACTCTCCTACGAGCAGTACTTC. Translated, it gives CASSIAGRELSYEQYF. The chain is built from TRBV19 and TRBJ2-7, with a tentative D call TRBD1 (5 bases). V shed 1 base and J shed 0 bases, with 13 bases lying between them. The CDR3 runs 16 residues. Germline values: CDR1 LNHDA, CDR2 SQIVND (reference sequence).

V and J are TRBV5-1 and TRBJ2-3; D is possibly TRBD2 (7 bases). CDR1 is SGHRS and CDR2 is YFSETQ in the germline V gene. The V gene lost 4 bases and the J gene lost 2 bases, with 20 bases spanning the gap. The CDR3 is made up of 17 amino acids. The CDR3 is CASSLSLGGGLTDTQYF. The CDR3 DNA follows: TGCGCCAGCAGCCTCTCGCTGGGCGGGGGCCTCACAGATACGCAGTATTTT.